This T cell receptor (beta chain) was recorded in a study of T cell changes during pregnancy in multiple sclerosis. The germline V gene encodes CDR1 MDHEN and CDR2 SYDVKM. The CDR3 is 11 residues long. Libraries were prepared by immunoSEQ multiplex PCR; TCRdb keeps only in-frame clonotypes and omits some of them. The repertoire has approximately 60,000 clones, roughly 90% of them found once; the top ten carry around 2.5%. The chain links TRBV28 to TRBJ1-5; the match to TRBD1 covers 9 bases. This receptor was identified in a female donor with multiple sclerosis, enrolled in a pregnancy study. Sequenced material: peripheral blood, taken in the first trimester of pregnancy. CDR3 coding DNA: TGTCCCCAGACAGGGGGTCAGCCCCAGCATTTT. Its protein is CPQTGGQPQHF.